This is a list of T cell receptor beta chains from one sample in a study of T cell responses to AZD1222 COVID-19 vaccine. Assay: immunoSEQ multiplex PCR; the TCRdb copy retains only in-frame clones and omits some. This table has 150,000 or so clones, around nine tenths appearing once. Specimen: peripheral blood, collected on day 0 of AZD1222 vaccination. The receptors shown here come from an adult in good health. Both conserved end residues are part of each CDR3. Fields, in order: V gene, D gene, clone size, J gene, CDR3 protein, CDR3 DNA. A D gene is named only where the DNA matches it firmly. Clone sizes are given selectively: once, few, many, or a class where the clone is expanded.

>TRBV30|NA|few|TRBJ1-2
CAWSPGNYGYTF
TGTGCCTGGAGTCCCGGGAACTATGGCTACACCTTC
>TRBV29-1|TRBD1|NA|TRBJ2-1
CSVEDAFGDRDTDEWQFF
TGCAGCGTTGAAGATGCCTTTGGGGACAGGGATACCGATGAATGGCAGTTCTTC
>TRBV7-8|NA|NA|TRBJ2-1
CASSPAGLATYNEQFF
TGTGCCAGCAGCCCAGCGGGCCTAGCGACCTACAATGAGCAGTTCTTC
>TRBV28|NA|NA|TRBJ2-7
CASSLGHYEQYF
TGTGCCAGCAGTCTGGGACATTACGAGCAGTACTTC
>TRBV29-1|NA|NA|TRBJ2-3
CSVDGGNPDTQYF
TGCAGCGTTGATGGAGGGAACCCAGATACGCAGTATTTT
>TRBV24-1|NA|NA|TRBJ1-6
CATSDRYANSPLHF
TGTGCCACCAGTGATCGGTACGCAAATTCACCCCTCCACTTT
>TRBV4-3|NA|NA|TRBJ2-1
CASSQVRGLNEQFF
TGCGCCAGCAGCCAAGTCCGGGGGCTTAATGAGCAGTTCTTC
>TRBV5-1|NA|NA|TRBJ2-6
CASSFGANVLTF
TGCGCCAGCAGCTTCGGGGCCAACGTCCTGACTTTC
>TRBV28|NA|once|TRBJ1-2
CASSPTGIYGYTF
TGTGCCAGCAGTCCCACAGGGATCTACGGCTACACCTTC
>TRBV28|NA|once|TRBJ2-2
CASSFGLNTGELFF
TGTGCCAGCAGTTTCGGCCTAAACACCGGGGAGCTGTTTTTT
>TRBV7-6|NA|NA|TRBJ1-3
CASSLISGAGNTIYF
TGTGCCAGCAGCTTAATCTCCGGTGCCGGAAACACCATATATTTT
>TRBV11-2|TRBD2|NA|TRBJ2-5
CASSHAAGGLRETQYF
TGTGCCAGCAGCCACGCCGCGGGAGGGCTTAGAGAGACCCAGTACTTC
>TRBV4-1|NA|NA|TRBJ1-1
CASSQGQVNTEAFF
TGCGCCAGCAGCCAAGGGCAGGTGAACACTGAAGCTTTCTTT